This T cell receptor (beta chain) is from a study of cytomegalovirus exposure and HLA in healthy donors. This clone was found once. PCR was performed using 60 Vbeta and 13 Jbeta primers. The method was immunoSEQ multiplex PCR; TCRdb's version includes in-frame clones alone and lacks a portion of them. The data contain about 180,000 clones, approximately 78% of them seen just once; the ten biggest clones take up approximately 2.4%. This cohort consisted of healthy bone marrow donors. The sample was PBMCs. This TCR derives from a male donor in good health and CMV-seronegative.

CDR3 DNA sequence: TGTGCCAGCAGTTTCGCGGGGGGGGTCTATGAGCAGTTCTTC. As protein: CASSFAGGVYEQFF. The J gene is TRBJ2-1, the V gene TRBV28; 9 nucleotides match TRBD2. Trimming took 3 bases from V and 8 from J; bases not matched to a gene: 5. The CDR3 covers 14 residues. Germline lookup yields CDR1 MDHEN and CDR2 SYDVKM.